The clone carrying this TCR beta chain was seen at least ten times. Its target is unknown. This sample stems from a study of neurological immune-mediated disorders. Overall study findings and caveats: Private repertoires in all groups were suggested by the absence of shared CDR3 amino acid sequences among expanded clones across subjects.

Each CDR3 protein is one row after TCRdb ran MiXCR on the 5' RACE reads. This sample has fewer than 65,000 distinct CDR3 sequences, with 10% found just once. The TCR sequence derives from an older man with HTLV-1-associated myelopathy (HAM/TSP). The sequencing input was PBMCs.

The CDR3 DNA sequence: TGCAGTGCTAGCGGGAGGCTCACAGATACGCAGTATTTT. The encoded protein is CSASGRLTDTQYF. This chain connects TRBV20-1 to TRBJ2-3, with 7 bases that match TRBD2. Germline V gives CDR1 DFQATT, CDR2 SNEGSKA (reference sequence). Trimming took 3 bases from V and 2 from J; bases not matched to a gene: 2. The CDR3 is 13 amino acids.